These 10 T cell receptor beta chains share one sample of origin, sequenced in a study of T-cell memory formation after mild COVID-19. MiXCR, applied by TCRdb to the 5' RACE reads, yields one record per CDR3 protein. The sample shows 400,000 to 550,000 distinct CDR3 sequences, 20% to 30% of them seen only once. Sequences were obtained from PBMCs or a T cell subset sorted from them (not recorded which). The origin of the receptors is an adult woman who had mild COVID-19 (a few samples of this study predate the infection). Cell type and time point are not known.

The V and J genes are TRBV7-3 and TRBJ1-6; 7 nucleotides agree with TRBD1. Germline CDR1 reads SGHTA; CDR2 reads FQGTGA. CDR3 length equals 13 residues. Trimming cost V 6 bases and J 10 bases; bases outside gene matches: 6. The DNA for the CDR3 is TGTGCCAGCAGGGACAGGCATGGATCACCCCTCCACTTT. Its translation is CASRDRHGSPLHF. Variable domain in full (rest from reference TRBV7-3 and TRBJ1-6): GAGVSQTPSNKVTEKGKYVELRCDPISGHTALYWYRQSLGQGPEFLIYFQGTGAADDSGLPNDRFFAVRPEGSVSTLKIQRTERGDSAVYLCASRDRHGSPLHFGNGTRLTVT.

This clonotype was seen more than once but under ten times. This sequence joins TRBV29-1 and TRBJ2-2, with no clear D. The CDR3 sequence is 15 residues long. V lost 6 bases to trimming and J lost 0 bases, with 14 bases between them. The germline V gene has CDR1 SQVTM and CDR2 ANQGSEA. The CDR3 sequence: CSVLISTANTGELFF. In DNA, the CDR3 is TGCAGCGTACTTATCTCTACCGCGAACACCGGGGAGCTGTTTTTT.

The chain recombines TRBV30 with TRBJ2-1; D is unclear. With 1 base removed from V and 5 bases from J, the gap between germline ends came to 9 bases. There are 13 residues in the CDR3. Germline values: CDR1 GTSNPN, CDR2 SVGIG (reference sequence). CDR3 DNA: TGTGCCTGGAGTGCCACAAGGAACAATGAGCAGTTCTTC. This gives the protein CAWSATRNNEQFF.

The V call is TRBV5-1, the J call TRBJ1-1; possibly TRBD1 for D (5 bases). Trimming left V 4 bases short and J 2 bases short, with 21 bases between. CDR1 and CDR2 from the germline V gene are SGHRS and YFSETQ. This CDR3 region has 17 residues. The CDR3 reads CASSHLIEGRGNTEAFF. The CDR3, as DNA: TGCGCCAGCAGCCACCTTATAGAGGGAAGGGGCAACACTGAAGCTTTCTTT. The whole variable domain, remainder taken from reference TRBV5-1 and TRBJ1-1, is KAGVTQTPRYLIKTRGQQVTLSCSPISGHRSVSWYQQTPGQGLQFLFEYFSETQRNKGNFPGRFSGRQFSNSRSEMNVSTLELGDSALYLCASSHLIEGRGNTEAFFGQGTRLTVV.

This clonotype was recorded a few times. This sequence joins TRBV11-2 and TRBJ1-4; tentatively, D is TRBD1 (6 bases). CDR3 length: 15 amino acids. Trimming cost V 1 base and J 1 base, with 7 bases left between them. CDR1 is SGHAT and CDR2 is FQNNGV in the germline V gene. The CDR3 DNA reads TGTGCCAGCAGCTTAGTCAGGGGAACTAATGAAAAACTGTTTTTT. It yields the protein CASSLVRGTNEKLFF.

This clonotype has only a few counts. This chain uses TRBV20-1 with TRBJ2-5, with 8 bases identical to TRBD1. CDR1 is DFQATT, CDR2 SNEGSKA, per germline (reference sequence). The CDR3 contains 12 residues. V dropped 6 bases and J dropped 4; count of bases not matched to a gene: 4. The CDR3 loop reads CSAETGVETQYF. In nucleotides, the CDR3 is TGCAGTGCCGAGACAGGGGTAGAGACCCAGTACTTC.

This clonotype was recorded at least ten times. The chain is built from TRBV9 and TRBJ2-7; a possible D gene is TRBD1 (6 bases). V lost 7 bases to trimming and J lost 3 bases, with 11 bases between them. In germline, CDR1 is SGDLS, CDR2 YYNGEE. The CDR3 has 12 amino acids. CDR3 amino acids: CASSPGDYEQYF. CDR3 nucleotides: TGTGCCAGCTCACCAGGGGACTACGAGCAGTACTTC.

The rearrangement uses TRBV5-1 and TRBJ2-1; 14 nucleotides align to TRBD2. The CDR3 loop spans 19 amino acids. The trim removed 4 bases at V and 1 base at J, leaving 10 bases unmatched. CDR1 and CDR2 from the germline V gene are SGHRS and YFSETQ. The CDR3 nucleotides read TGCGCCAGCAGCCATTCCGGGACTAGCGGGAGTACGTCCTACAATGAGCAGTTCTTC. Protein product: CASSHSGTSGSTSYNEQFF.

This clonotype was recorded a few times. The rearrangement uses TRBV7-8 and TRBJ1-1; no definite D call. This CDR3 is 13 amino acids long. Germline V CDR1 and CDR2: SGHVS, FQNEAQ. Between the trimmed V and J ends, which lost 2 bases and 2 bases, there was a span of 6 bases. The DNA for the CDR3 is TGTGCCAGCAGCTTACGCAGAAACACTGAAGCTTTCTTT. It specifies CASSLRRNTEAFF. The whole variable domain, filled in from reference TRBV7-8 and TRBJ1-1, reads GAGVSQSPRYKVAKRGQDVALRCDPISGHVSLFWYQQALGQGPEFLTYFQNEAQLDKSGLPSDRFFAERPEGSVSTLKIQRTQQEDSAVYLCASSLRRNTEAFFGQGTRLTVV.

In this sample, this clonotype turned up a few times. The chain has TRBV29-1 and TRBJ2-1, with a tentative D call TRBD2 (6 bases). Per the germline V gene, CDR1 is SQVTM and CDR2 is ANQGSEA. V was clipped by 7 bases and J by 14 bases, with 15 bases between them. The CDR3 has 10 residues. CDR3 in amino acids: CSARGIAEFF. The CDR3 region has the DNA TGCAGCGCCCGAGGTATAGCGGAGTTCTTC.